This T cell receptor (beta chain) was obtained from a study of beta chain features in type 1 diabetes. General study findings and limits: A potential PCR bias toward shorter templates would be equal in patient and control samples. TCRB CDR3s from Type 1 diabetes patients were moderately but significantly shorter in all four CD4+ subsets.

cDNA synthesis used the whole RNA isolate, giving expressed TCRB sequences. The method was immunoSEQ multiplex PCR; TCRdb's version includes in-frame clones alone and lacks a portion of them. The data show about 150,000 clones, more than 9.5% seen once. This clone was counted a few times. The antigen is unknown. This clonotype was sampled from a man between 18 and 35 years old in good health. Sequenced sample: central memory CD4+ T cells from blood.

The CDR3 reads CASGTASYEQYF. The CDR3 coding sequence is TGTGCCAGCGGGACTGCATCCTACGAGCAGTACTTC. The chain uses TRBV14 and TRBJ2-7; possibly TRBD2 for D (6 bases). The CDR3 has 12 residues. Germline V lookup: CDR1 SGHDN, CDR2 FVKESK. V gave up 8 bases and J gave up 1 base, with 9 bases separating them.